This T cell receptor beta chain was identified in a study of blood T cell repertoires in COVID-19. Study-level information: PBMCs, B-cell-depleted T cells, or T cells were the source of the cDNA or gDNA that made up the material.

As processed by the authors: Amplification of reference gene primers provided the estimated nucleated cell counts. TCRdb's copy holds only in-frame clones and misses some; the assay was immunoSEQ multiplex PCR. V and J calls and clone size follow that table, whereas D and trimming were derived from the DNA. The sample lists about 74,000 clones; 90% were seen once. The length of the CDR3 is 13 residues. Trimming pared 8 bases from V and 4 bases from J, leaving 11 bases between. From germline, CDR1 is LNHDA and CDR2 SQIVND (reference sequence). The chain joins TRBV19 to TRBJ1-4, with unresolved D. The sequenced sample was peripheral blood. The receptor was derived from a human donor in a cohort sampled during active COVID-19. CDR3 amino acids: CASAQAFNEKLFF. The CDR3 DNA reads as TGTGCCAGTGCCCAGGCGTTTAATGAAAAACTGTTTTTT.